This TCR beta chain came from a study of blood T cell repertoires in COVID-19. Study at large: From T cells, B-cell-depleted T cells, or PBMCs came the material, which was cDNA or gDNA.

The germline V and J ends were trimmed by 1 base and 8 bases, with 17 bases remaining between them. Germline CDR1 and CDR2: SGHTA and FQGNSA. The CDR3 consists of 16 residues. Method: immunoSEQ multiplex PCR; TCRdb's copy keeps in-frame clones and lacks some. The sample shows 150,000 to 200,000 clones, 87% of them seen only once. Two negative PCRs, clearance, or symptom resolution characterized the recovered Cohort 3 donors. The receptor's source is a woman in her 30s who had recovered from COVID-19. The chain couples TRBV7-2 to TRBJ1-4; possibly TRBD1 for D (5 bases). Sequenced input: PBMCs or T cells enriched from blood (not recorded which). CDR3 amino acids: CASSLDLEGLREKLFF. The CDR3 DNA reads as TGTGCCAGCAGCTTAGATTTGGAGGGGCTGAGGGAAAAACTGTTTTTT. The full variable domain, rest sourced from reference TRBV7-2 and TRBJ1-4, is GAGVSQSPSNKVTEKGKDVELRCDPISGHTALYWYRQSLGQGLEFLIYFQGNSAPDKSGLPSDRFSAERTGGSVSTLTIQRTQQEDSAVYLCASSLDLEGLREKLFFGSGTQLSVL.